This T cell receptor beta chain was captured by sequencing in a study of control samples from healthy donors and cancer patients. The sample holds a few counts of this clone. Assay used: immunoSEQ multiplex PCR; TCRdb lists only in-frame clones, some missing. The sample comprises roughly 41,000 clones, roughly 94% of which are singletons, and roughly a quarter rests with the top ten. Trimming took off 3 bases at V and 2 bases at J, with 13 bases between the two ends. CDR1 is LGHDT and CDR2 is YNNKEL in the germline V gene (reference sequence). This CDR3 comprises 16 residues. The chain couples TRBV3-1 (or the pseudogene TRBV3-2) to TRBJ2-2; D uncertain. Sequenced material: blood. The sequence derives from a man in his sixties in good health. The CDR3 nucleotides read TGTGCCAGCAGCCATTATAGCTCCTTAAACACCGGGGAGCTGTTTTTT. Its protein product is CASSHYSSLNTGELFF.